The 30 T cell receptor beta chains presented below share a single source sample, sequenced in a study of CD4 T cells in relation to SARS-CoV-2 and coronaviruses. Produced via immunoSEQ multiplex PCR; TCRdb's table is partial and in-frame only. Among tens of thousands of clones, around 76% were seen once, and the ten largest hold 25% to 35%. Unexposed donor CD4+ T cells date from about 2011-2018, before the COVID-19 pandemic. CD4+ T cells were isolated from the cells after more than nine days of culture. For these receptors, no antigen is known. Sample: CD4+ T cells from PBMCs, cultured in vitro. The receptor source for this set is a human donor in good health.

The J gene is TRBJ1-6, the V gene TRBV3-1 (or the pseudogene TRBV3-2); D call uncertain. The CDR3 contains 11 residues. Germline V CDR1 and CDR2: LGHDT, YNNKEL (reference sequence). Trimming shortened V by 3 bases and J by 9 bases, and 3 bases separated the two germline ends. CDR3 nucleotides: TGTGCCAGCAGCCAGGGTTCACCCCTCCACTTT. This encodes CASSQGSPLHF.

The CDR3 protein is CASSPLKERGNYGYTF. In DNA form, the CDR3 reads TGTGCCAGCAGCCCCTTAAAGGAGCGGGGGAACTATGGCTACACCTTC. The chain couples TRBV5-6 to TRBJ1-2, with a tentative D call TRBD1 (5 bases). Germline CDR1 SGHDT, CDR2 YYEEEE. Trimming took off 4 bases at V and 2 bases at J, with 18 bases between the two ends. The CDR3 consists of 16 residues.

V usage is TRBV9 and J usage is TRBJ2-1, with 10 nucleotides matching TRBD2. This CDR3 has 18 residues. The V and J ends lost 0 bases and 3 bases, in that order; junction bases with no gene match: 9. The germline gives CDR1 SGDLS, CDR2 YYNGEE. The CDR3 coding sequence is TGTGCCAGCAGCGTAGTTGCTAGCGGGAGAGGTTTCTACAATGAGCAGTTCTTC. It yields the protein CASSVVASGRGFYNEQFF.

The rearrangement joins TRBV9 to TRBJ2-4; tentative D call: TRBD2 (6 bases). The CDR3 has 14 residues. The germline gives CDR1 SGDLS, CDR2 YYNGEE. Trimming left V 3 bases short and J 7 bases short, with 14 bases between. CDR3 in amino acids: CASSAGTAGNIQYF. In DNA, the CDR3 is TGTGCCAGCAGCGCCGGGACTGCAGGGAACATTCAGTACTTC.

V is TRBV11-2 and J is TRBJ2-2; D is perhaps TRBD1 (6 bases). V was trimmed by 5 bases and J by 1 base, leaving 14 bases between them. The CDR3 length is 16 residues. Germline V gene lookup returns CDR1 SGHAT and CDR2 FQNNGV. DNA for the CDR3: TGTGCCAGCAGCCCCTGGCCAGGGGAGAACACCGGGGAGCTGTTTTTT. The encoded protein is CASSPWPGENTGELFF.

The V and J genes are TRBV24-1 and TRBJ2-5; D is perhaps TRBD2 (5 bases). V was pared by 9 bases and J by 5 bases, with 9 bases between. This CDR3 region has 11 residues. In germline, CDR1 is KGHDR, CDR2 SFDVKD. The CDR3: CATSEGETQYF. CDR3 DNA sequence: TGTGCCACCTCCGAGGGCGAGACCCAGTACTTC.

CDR3 DNA sequence: TGTGCTAGTGGTTTGGTACTTGGGACACCTAACCCCCCCTACGAGCAGTACTTC. Amino acid sequence: CASGLVLGTPNPPYEQYF. The chain couples TRBV12-5 to TRBJ2-7; D possibly corresponds to TRBD1 (6 bases). There are 18 residues in the CDR3. Germline assignment: CDR1 LGHNT and CDR2 FRNRAP. V lost 0 bases to trimming and J lost 2 bases, with 20 bases between them.

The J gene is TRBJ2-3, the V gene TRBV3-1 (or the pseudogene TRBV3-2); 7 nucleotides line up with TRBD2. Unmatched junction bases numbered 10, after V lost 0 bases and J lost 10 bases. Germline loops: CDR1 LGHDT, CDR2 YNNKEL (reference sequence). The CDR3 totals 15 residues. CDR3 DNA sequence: TGTGCCAGCAGCCAAGATGGCCTAGCGGAGAGGCCGCAGTATTTT. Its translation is CASSQDGLAERPQYF.

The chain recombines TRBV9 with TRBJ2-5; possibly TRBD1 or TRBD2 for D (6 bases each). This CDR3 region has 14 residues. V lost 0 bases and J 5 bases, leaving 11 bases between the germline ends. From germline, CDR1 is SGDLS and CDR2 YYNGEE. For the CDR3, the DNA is TGTGCCAGCAGCGTAGCTTCGGGGGCCGAGACCCAGTACTTC. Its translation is CASSVASGAETQYF.

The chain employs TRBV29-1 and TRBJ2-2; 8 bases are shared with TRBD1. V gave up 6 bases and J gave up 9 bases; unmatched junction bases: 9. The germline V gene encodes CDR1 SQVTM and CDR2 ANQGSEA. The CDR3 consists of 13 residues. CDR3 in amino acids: CSVGQAGGRELFF. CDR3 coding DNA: TGCAGCGTCGGACAGGCAGGGGGCCGGGAGCTGTTTTTT.

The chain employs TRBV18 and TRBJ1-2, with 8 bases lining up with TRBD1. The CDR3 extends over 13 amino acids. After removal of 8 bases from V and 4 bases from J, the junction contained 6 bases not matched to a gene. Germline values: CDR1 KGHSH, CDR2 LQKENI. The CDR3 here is CASQPQGGYGYTF. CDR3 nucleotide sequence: TGTGCCAGCCAACCACAGGGGGGCTATGGCTACACCTTC.

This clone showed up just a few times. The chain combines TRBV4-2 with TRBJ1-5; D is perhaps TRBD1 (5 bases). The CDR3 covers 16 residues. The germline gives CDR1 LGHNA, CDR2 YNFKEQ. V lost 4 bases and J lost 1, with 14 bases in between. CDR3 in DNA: TGTGCCAGCAGCCCTCGGGGGGAAAGGAGCAATCAGCCCCAGCATTTT. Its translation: CASSPRGERSNQPQHF.

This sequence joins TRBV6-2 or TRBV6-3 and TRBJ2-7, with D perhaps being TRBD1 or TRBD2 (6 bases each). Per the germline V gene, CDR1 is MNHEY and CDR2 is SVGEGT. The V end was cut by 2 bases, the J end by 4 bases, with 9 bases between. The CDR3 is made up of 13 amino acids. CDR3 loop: CASSYTGRYEQYF. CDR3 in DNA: TGTGCCAGCAGTTACACAGGGAGGTACGAGCAGTACTTC.

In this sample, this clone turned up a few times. The CDR3 here is CASSRGTSGMTDTQYF. CDR3 DNA: TGTGCCAGCAGCCGAGGGACTAGCGGGATGACAGATACGCAGTATTTT. V and J are TRBV3-1 (or the pseudogene TRBV3-2) and TRBJ2-3, with 13 bases that match TRBD2. The CDR3 is 16 amino acids. With V trimmed by 4 bases and J by 3 bases, 4 bases remained unmatched. Germline CDR1 and CDR2: LGHDT and YNNKEL (reference sequence).

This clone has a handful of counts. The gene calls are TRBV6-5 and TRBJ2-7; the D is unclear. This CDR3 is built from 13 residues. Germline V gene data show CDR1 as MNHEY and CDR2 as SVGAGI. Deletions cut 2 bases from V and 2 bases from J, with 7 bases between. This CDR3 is CASSYERAYEQYF. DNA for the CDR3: TGTGCCAGCAGTTACGAACGGGCCTACGAGCAGTACTTC.

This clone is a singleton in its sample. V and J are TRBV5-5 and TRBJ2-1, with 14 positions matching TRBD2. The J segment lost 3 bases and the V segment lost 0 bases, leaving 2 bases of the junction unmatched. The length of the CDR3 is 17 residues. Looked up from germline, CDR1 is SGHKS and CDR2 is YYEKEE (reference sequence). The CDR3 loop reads CASSLGLAGGVYNEQFF. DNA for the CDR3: TGTGCCAGCAGCTTGGGACTAGCGGGAGGGGTCTACAATGAGCAGTTCTTC.

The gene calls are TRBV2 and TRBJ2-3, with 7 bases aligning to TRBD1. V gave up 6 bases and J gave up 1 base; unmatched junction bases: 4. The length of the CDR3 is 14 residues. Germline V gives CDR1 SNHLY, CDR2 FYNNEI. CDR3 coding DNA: TGTGCCAGCAGGGATGGACAGGGCACAGATACGCAGTATTTT. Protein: CASRDGQGTDTQYF.

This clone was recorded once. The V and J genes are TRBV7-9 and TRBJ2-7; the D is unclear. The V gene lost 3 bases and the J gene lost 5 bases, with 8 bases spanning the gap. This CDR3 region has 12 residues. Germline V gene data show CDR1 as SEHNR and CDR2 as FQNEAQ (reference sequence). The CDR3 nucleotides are TGTGCCAGCAGCTTGGGCATCAACGAGCAGTACTTC. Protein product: CASSLGINEQYF. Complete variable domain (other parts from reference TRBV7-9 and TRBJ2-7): DTGVSQNPRHKITKRGQNVTFRCDPISEHNRLYWYRQTLGQGPEFLTYFQNEAQLEKSRLLSDRFSAERPKGSFSTLEIQRTEQGDSAMYLCASSLGINEQYFGPGTRLTVT.

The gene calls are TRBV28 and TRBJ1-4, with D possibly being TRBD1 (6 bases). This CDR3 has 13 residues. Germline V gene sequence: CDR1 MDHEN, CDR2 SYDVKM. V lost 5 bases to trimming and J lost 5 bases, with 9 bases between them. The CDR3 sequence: CASSLGGNEKLFF. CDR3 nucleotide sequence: TGTGCCAGCAGTCTAGGGGGGAATGAAAAACTGTTTTTT.

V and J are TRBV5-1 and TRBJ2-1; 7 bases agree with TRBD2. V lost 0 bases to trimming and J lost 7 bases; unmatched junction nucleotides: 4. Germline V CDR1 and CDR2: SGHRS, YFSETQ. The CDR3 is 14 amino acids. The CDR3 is CASSLVVAGNEQFF. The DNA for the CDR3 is TGCGCCAGCAGCTTGGTTGTAGCGGGTAATGAGCAGTTCTTC.

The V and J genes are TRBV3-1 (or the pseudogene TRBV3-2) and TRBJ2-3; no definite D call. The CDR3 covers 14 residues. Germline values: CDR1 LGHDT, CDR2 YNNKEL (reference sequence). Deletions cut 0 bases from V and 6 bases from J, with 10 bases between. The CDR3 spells CASSQDAPPDTQYF. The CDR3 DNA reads TGTGCCAGCAGCCAAGACGCACCACCCGATACGCAGTATTTT.

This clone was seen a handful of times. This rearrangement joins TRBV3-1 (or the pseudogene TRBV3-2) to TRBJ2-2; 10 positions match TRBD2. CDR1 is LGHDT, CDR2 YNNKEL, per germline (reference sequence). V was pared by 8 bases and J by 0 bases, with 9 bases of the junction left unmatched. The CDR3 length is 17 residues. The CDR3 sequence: CASCSSGTSANTGELFF. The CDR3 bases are TGTGCCAGCTGTTCGAGTGGGACTAGCGCGAACACCGGGGAGCTGTTTTTT.

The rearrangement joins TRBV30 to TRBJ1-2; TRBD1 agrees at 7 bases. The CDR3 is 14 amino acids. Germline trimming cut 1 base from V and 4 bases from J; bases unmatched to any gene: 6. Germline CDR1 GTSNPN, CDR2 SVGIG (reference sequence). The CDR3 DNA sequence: TGTGCCTGGAGTGCGCTCAGGGGGGTCTATGGCTACACCTTC. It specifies CAWSALRGVYGYTF. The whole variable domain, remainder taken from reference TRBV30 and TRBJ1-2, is SQTIHQWPATLVQPVGSPLSLECTVEGTSNPNLYWYRQAAGRGLQLLFYSVGIGQISSEVPQNLSASRPQDRQFILSSKKLLLSDSGFYLCAWSALRGVYGYTFGSGTRLTVV.

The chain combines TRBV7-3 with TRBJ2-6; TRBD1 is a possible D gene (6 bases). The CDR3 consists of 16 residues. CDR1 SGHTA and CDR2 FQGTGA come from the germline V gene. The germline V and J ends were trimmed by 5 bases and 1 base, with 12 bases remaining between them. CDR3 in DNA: TGTGCCAGCAGCCAGGACAGTACTTCTGGGGCCAACGTCCTGACTTTC. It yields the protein CASSQDSTSGANVLTF. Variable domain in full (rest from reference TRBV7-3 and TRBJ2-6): GAGVSQTPSNKVTEKGKYVELRCDPISGHTALYWYRQSLGQGPEFLIYFQGTGAADDSGLPNDRFFAVRPEGSVSTLKIQRTERGDSAVYLCASSQDSTSGANVLTFGAGSRLTVL.

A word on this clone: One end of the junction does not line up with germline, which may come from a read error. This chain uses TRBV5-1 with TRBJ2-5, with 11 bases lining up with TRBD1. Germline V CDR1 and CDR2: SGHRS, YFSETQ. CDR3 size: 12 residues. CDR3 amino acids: CASRRGQGEGNF. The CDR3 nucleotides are TGCGCCAGCAGGCGGGGACAGGGGGAAGGAAACTTC.

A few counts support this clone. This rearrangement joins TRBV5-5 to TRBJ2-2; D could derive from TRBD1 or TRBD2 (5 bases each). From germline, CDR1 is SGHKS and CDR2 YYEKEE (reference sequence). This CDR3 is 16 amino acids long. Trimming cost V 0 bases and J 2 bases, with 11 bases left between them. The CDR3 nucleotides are TGTGCCAGCAGCTTGGCGGGACGAGTAAACACCGGGGAGCTGTTTTTT. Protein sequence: CASSLAGRVNTGELFF.

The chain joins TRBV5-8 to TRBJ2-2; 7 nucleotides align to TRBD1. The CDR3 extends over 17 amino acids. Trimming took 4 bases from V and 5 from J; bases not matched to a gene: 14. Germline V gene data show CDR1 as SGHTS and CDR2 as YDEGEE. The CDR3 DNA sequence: TGTGCCAGCAGCCAGACACAGGGGAAAAGGGAAACCGGGGAGCTGTTTTTT. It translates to CASSQTQGKRETGELFF.

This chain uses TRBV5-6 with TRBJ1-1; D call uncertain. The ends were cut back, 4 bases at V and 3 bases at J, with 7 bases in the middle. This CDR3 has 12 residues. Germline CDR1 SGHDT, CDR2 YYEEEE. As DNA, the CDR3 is TGTGCCAGCAGCCCCCGGGACACTGAAGCTTTCTTT. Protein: CASSPRDTEAFF.

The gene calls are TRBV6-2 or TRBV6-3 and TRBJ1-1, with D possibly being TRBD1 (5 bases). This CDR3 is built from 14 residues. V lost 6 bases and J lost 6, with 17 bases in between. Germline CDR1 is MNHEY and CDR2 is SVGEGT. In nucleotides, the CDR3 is TGTGCCAGCAGCCTCGGGGCCGTGTCATCTGAAGCTTTCTTT. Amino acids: CASSLGAVSSEAFF.

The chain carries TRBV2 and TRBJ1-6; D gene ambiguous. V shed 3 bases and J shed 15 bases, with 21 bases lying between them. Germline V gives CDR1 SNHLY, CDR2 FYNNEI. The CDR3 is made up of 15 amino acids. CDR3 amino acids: CASSDPAGRNSGLHF. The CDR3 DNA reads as TGTGCCAGCAGTGACCCGGCGGGGAGGAATTCGGGCCTCCACTTT.